These T cell receptor beta chains were read from a single sample in a study of early T cells in non-severe SARS-CoV-2 infection. TCRdb reanalysed the 5' RACE reads using MiXCR and keeps one entry per CDR3 protein. The sample has tens of thousands of distinct CDR3 sequences; around an eighth are singletons. The source was whole blood, collected at baseline. These receptors all come from an adult who was a healthcare worker with PCR-confirmed SARS-CoV-2 infection or an uninfected control (not recorded which). Each CDR3 is given without its conserved first and last residue.

J gene: TRBJ1-3; CDR3 length: 13; V gene: TRBV6-1; CDR3 protein: ASSGSAGSGNTIY
J gene: TRBJ2-1; CDR3 length: 11; V gene: TRBV6-5; CDR3 protein: ASLGRTATEQF
J gene: TRBJ1-2; CDR3 length: 10; V gene: TRBV11-2; CDR3 protein: ASSTENYGYT
J gene: TRBJ2-7; CDR3 length: 10; V gene: TRBV29-1; CDR3 protein: SGSDRGYEQY
J gene: TRBJ2-2; CDR3 length: 13; V gene: TRBV6-2/TRBV6-3; CDR3 protein: ASSYSVVPGGELF
J gene: TRBJ1-1; CDR3 length: 12; V gene: TRBV9; CDR3 protein: ASSVGFSNTEAF
J gene: TRBJ2-4; CDR3 length: 16; V gene: TRBV28; CDR3 protein: ASSSAGGLGEAKNIQY
J gene: TRBJ1-2; CDR3 length: 14; V gene: TRBV7-2; CDR3 protein: ASSKNPGTQGGGYT
J gene: TRBJ2-3; CDR3 length: 12; V gene: TRBV29-1; CDR3 protein: SVVRVKSTDTQY
J gene: TRBJ2-1; CDR3 length: 12; V gene: TRBV6-6; CDR3 protein: ASSQGTSYNEQF
J gene: TRBJ1-1; CDR3 length: 10; V gene: TRBV5-1; CDR3 protein: ASSHGYTEAF
J gene: TRBJ2-6; CDR3 length: 15; V gene: TRBV12-3/TRBV12-4; CDR3 protein: ASSFGAVNSGANVLT
J gene: TRBJ2-7; CDR3 length: 12; V gene: TRBV7-8; CDR3 protein: ASRVGPGPYEQY
J gene: TRBJ1-1; CDR3 length: 10; V gene: TRBV20-1; CDR3 protein: SALPGQSEAF
J gene: TRBJ2-5; CDR3 length: 11; V gene: TRBV6-2/TRBV6-3; CDR3 protein: ASKKTGDETQY
J gene: TRBJ1-2; CDR3 length: 13; V gene: TRBV11-2; CDR3 protein: ASSSLRDRAYGYT
J gene: TRBJ1-1; CDR3 length: 13; V gene: TRBV5-1; CDR3 protein: ASSPGTPGVTEAF
J gene: TRBJ1-5; CDR3 length: 11; V gene: TRBV10-1; CDR3 protein: ASSRGLGQPQH
J gene: TRBJ2-5; CDR3 length: 13; V gene: TRBV28; CDR3 protein: ASSRPEPGQETQY
J gene: TRBJ1-1; CDR3 length: 12; V gene: TRBV5-1; CDR3 protein: ASSAGPSNTEAF
J gene: TRBJ1-5; CDR3 length: 13; V gene: TRBV6-5; CDR3 protein: ASSRGPDGGQPQH
J gene: TRBJ1-2; CDR3 length: 10; V gene: TRBV12-3/TRBV12-4; CDR3 protein: ASSLQGPPYT
J gene: TRBJ1-4; CDR3 length: 12; V gene: TRBV28; CDR3 protein: ASSLGGANEKLF
J gene: TRBJ1-2; CDR3 length: 13; V gene: TRBV2; CDR3 protein: ASRSRTEGTYGYT
J gene: TRBJ1-1; CDR3 length: 9; V gene: TRBV2; CDR3 protein: ASNPTVEAF
J gene: TRBJ2-7; CDR3 length: 13; V gene: TRBV2; CDR3 protein: ASSDRLRGTYEQY
J gene: TRBJ1-2; CDR3 length: 12; V gene: TRBV6-6; CDR3 protein: ASSTPSQGYGYT
J gene: TRBJ2-1; CDR3 length: 12; V gene: TRBV7-6; CDR3 protein: ASSYAGYDNEQF
J gene: TRBJ2-1; CDR3 length: 13; V gene: TRBV7-2; CDR3 protein: ASTPRPRARNEQF
J gene: TRBJ2-3; CDR3 length: 17; V gene: TRBV11-2; CDR3 protein: ASSLDPRSPSGSTDTQY
J gene: TRBJ2-1; CDR3 length: 11; V gene: TRBV28; CDR3 protein: ASSFRDRNEQF
J gene: TRBJ1-6; CDR3 length: 15; V gene: TRBV7-2; CDR3 protein: ASSYSPDSYYNSPLH
J gene: TRBJ1-1; CDR3 length: 11; V gene: TRBV29-1; CDR3 protein: SVDRGLNTEAF
J gene: TRBJ2-2; CDR3 length: 14; V gene: TRBV24-1; CDR3 protein: ATSDPRTGPTGELF
J gene: TRBJ1-2; CDR3 length: 12; V gene: TRBV5-4; CDR3 protein: ASSLDREVGGYT
J gene: TRBJ1-2; CDR3 length: 13; V gene: TRBV20-1; CDR3 protein: SARDVGQPNYGYT
J gene: TRBJ1-2; CDR3 length: 13; V gene: TRBV12-3/TRBV12-4; CDR3 protein: ASSPRQGGPYGYT
J gene: TRBJ2-7; CDR3 length: 12; V gene: TRBV27; CDR3 protein: ASSSTGVPYEQY
J gene: TRBJ2-5; CDR3 length: 14; V gene: TRBV3-1; CDR3 protein: ASSQALAGGSETQY
J gene: TRBJ1-2; CDR3 length: 12; V gene: TRBV28; CDR3 protein: ASASGTGGYGYT
J gene: TRBJ2-2; CDR3 length: 8; V gene: TRBV11-2; CDR3 protein: ARLAGELF
J gene: TRBJ1-2; CDR3 length: 14; V gene: TRBV5-1; CDR3 protein: ASSLWVDSPNYGYT
J gene: TRBJ1-5; CDR3 length: 12; V gene: TRBV20-1; CDR3 protein: SALPEGYYQPQH
J gene: TRBJ2-7; CDR3 length: 13; V gene: TRBV28; CDR3 protein: ASTRGGALSYEQY
J gene: TRBJ1-5; CDR3 length: 10; V gene: TRBV6-2/TRBV6-3; CDR3 protein: ASKGSNQPQH
J gene: TRBJ2-3; CDR3 length: 10; V gene: TRBV20-1; CDR3 protein: SVVGLADTQY
J gene: TRBJ1-5; CDR3 length: 13; V gene: TRBV12-3/TRBV12-4; CDR3 protein: ASSFSGNSNQPQH
J gene: TRBJ1-4; CDR3 length: 10; V gene: TRBV7-8; CDR3 protein: ASREINEKLF
J gene: TRBJ1-6; CDR3 length: 13; V gene: TRBV11-2; CDR3 protein: ASSDGTGYNSPLH
J gene: TRBJ1-4; CDR3 length: 15; V gene: TRBV6-5; CDR3 protein: ASRPTPSGTGVEKLF
J gene: TRBJ1-2; CDR3 length: 12; V gene: TRBV7-2; CDR3 protein: ASSLASGTYGYT
J gene: TRBJ1-1; CDR3 length: 13; V gene: TRBV5-1; CDR3 protein: ASSPASGPNTEAF
J gene: TRBJ1-1; CDR3 length: 12; V gene: TRBV7-2; CDR3 protein: ASSDRWTNTEAF
J gene: TRBJ1-6; CDR3 length: 12; V gene: TRBV28; CDR3 protein: ASRPDKYNSPLH
J gene: TRBJ1-1; CDR3 length: 11; V gene: TRBV18; CDR3 protein: ASLGTMNTEAF
J gene: TRBJ1-1; CDR3 length: 12; V gene: TRBV12-3/TRBV12-4; CDR3 protein: ASRSGQTNTEAF
J gene: TRBJ1-1; CDR3 length: 11; V gene: TRBV10-3; CDR3 protein: AISDIPNTEAF